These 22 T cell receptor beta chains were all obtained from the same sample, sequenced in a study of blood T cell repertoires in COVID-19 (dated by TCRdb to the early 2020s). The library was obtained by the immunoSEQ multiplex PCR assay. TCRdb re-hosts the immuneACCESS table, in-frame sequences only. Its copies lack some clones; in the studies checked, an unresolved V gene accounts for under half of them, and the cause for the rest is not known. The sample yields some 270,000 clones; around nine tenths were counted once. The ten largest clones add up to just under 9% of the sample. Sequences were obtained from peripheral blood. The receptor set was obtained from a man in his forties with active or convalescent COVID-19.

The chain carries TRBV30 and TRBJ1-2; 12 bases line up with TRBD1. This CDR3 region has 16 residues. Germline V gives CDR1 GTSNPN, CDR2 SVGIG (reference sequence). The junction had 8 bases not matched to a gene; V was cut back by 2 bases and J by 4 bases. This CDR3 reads CAWSPPGTGGGYGYTF. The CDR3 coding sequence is TGTGCCTGGAGTCCCCCCGGGACAGGGGGCGGCTATGGCTACACCTTC.

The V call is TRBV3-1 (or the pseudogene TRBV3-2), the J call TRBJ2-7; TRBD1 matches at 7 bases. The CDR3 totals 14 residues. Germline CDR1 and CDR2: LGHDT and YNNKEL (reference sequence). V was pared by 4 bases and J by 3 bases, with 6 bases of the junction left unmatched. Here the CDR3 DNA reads TGTGCCAGCAGCCCCCGGGACAGCAACTACGAGCAGTACTTC. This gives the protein CASSPRDSNYEQYF.

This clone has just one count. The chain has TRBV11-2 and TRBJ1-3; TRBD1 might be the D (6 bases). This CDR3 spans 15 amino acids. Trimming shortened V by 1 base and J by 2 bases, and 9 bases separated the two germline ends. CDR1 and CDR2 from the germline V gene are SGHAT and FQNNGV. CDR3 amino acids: CASSLVAGAGNTIYF. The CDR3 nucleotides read TGTGCCAGCAGCTTAGTAGCAGGGGCTGGAAACACCATATATTTT. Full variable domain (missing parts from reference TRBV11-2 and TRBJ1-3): EAGVAQSPRYKIIEKRQSVAFWCNPISGHATLYWYQQILGQGPKLLIQFQNNGVVDDSQLPKDRFSAERLKGVDSTLKIQPAKLEDSAVYLCASSLVAGAGNTIYFGEGSWLTVV.

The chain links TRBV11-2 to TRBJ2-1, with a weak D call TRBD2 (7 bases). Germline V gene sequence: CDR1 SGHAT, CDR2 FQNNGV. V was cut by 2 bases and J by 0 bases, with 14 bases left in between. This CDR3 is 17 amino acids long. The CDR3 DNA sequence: TGTGCCAGCAGCTTAATTGGGGGGGCGAGCTCCTACAATGAGCAGTTCTTC. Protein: CASSLIGGASSYNEQFF. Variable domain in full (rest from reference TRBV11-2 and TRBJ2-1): EAGVAQSPRYKIIEKRQSVAFWCNPISGHATLYWYQQILGQGPKLLIQFQNNGVVDDSQLPKDRFSAERLKGVDSTLKIQPAKLEDSAVYLCASSLIGGASSYNEQFFGPGTRLTVL.

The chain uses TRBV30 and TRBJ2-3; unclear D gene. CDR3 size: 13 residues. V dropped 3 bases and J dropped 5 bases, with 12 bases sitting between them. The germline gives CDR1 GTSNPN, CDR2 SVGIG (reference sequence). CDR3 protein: CAWSPLAGDTQYF. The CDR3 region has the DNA TGTGCCTGGAGCCCCCTTGCCGGAGATACGCAGTATTTT. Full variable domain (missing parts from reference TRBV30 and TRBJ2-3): SQTIHQWPATLVQPVGSPLSLECTVEGTSNPNLYWYRQAAGRGLQLLFYSVGIGQISSEVPQNLSASRPQDRQFILSSKKLLLSDSGFYLCAWSPLAGDTQYFGPGTRLTVL.

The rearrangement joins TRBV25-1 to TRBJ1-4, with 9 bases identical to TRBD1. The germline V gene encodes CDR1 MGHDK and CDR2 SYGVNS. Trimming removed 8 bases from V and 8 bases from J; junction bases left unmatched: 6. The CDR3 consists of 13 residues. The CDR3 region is CASAPGQGEKLFF. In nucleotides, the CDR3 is TGTGCCAGCGCTCCGGGACAGGGAGAAAAACTGTTTTTT. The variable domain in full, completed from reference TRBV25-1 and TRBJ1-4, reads EADIYQTPRYLVIGTGKKITLECSQTMGHDKMYWYQQDPGMELHLIHYSYGVNSTEKGDLSSESTVSRIRTEHFPLTLESARPSHTSQYLCASAPGQGEKLFFGSGTQLSVL.

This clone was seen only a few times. The CDR3 sequence is CASSRRADRGSGNTIYF. The CDR3 DNA reads TGTGCCAGCAGCCGTCGCGCGGACAGGGGTTCGGGAAACACCATATATTTT. The chain combines TRBV4-2 with TRBJ1-3; 9 nucleotides line up with TRBD1. CDR3 length equals 17 residues. Germline V gives CDR1 LGHNA, CDR2 YNFKEQ. With V trimmed by 4 bases and J by 4 bases, 11 bases remained unmatched.

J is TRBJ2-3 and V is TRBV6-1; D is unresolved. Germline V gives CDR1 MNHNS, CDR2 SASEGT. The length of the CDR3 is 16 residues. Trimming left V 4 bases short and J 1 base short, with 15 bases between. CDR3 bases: TGTGCCAGCAGTGTCCCCGGTGTCTTAGGCACAGATACGCAGTATTTT. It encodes CASSVPGVLGTDTQYF.

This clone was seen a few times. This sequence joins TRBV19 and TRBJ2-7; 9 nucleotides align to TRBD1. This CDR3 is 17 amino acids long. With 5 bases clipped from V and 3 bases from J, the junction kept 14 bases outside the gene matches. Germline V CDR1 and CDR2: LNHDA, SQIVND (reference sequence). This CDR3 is CASSPPNRGRLFYEQYF. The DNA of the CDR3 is TGTGCCAGTAGTCCTCCCAACAGGGGGCGTCTATTCTACGAGCAGTACTTC.

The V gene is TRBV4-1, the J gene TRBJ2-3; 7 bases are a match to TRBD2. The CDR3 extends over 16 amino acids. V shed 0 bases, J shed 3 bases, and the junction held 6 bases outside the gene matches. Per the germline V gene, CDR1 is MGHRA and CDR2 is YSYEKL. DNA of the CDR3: TGCGCCAGCAGCCAAGATTGGGGGGGGAAAACAGATACGCAGTATTTT. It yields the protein CASSQDWGGKTDTQYF.

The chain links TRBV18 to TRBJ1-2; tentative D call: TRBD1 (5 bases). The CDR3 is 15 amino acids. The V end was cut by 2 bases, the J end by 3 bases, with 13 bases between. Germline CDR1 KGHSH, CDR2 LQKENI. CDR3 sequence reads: CASSPVAGYDYGYTF. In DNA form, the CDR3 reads TGTGCCAGCTCACCAGTTGCAGGGTATGACTATGGCTACACCTTC.

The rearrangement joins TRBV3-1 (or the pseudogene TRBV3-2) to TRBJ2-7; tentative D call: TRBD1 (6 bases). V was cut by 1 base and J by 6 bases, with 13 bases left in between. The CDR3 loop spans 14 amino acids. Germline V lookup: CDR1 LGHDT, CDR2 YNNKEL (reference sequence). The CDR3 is CASSQVTGPGEQYF. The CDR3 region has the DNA TGTGCCAGCAGCCAAGTGACAGGACCGGGCGAGCAGTACTTC.

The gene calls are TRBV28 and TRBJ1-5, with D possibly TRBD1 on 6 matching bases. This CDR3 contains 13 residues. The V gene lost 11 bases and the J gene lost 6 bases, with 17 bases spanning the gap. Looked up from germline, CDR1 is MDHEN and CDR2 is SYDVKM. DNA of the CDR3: TGTGCCTCACGCTGGGGGACACGTCAGCCCCAGCATTTT. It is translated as CASRWGTRQPQHF. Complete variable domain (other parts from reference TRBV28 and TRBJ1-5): DVKVTQSSRYLVKRTGEKVFLECVQDMDHENMFWYRQDPGLGLRLIYFSYDVKMKEKGDIPEGYSVSREKKERFSLILESASTNQTSMYLCASRWGTRQPQHFGDGTRLSIL.

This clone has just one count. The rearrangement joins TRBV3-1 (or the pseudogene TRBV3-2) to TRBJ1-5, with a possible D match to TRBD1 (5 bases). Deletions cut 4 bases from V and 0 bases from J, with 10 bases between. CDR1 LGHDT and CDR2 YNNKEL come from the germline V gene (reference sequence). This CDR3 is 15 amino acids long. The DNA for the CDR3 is TGTGCCAGCAGCCTTGGGGGGAATAGCAATCAGCCCCAGCATTTT. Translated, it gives CASSLGGNSNQPQHF.

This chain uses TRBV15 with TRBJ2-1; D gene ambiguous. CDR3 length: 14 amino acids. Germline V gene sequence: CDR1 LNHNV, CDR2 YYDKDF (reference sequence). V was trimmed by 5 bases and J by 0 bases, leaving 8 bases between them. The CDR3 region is CATSRFSSYNEQFF. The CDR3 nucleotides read TGTGCCACCAGCCGTTTTAGCTCCTACAATGAGCAGTTCTTC. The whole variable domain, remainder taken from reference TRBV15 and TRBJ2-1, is DAMVIQNPRYQVTQFGKPVTLSCSQTLNHNVMYWYQQKSSQAPKLLFHYYDKDFNNEADTPDNFQSRRPNTSFCFLDIRSPGLGDTAMYLCATSRFSSYNEQFFGPGTRLTVL.

CDR3 DNA sequence: TGTGCCAGCAGTGAAAGGACAGGGTCAGGACTAGAGACCCAGTACTTC. It is translated as CASSERTGSGLETQYF. The chain employs TRBV25-1 and TRBJ2-5; 8 nucleotides match TRBD1. CDR1 and CDR2 (germline): MGHDK, SYGVNS. The CDR3 is 16 residues long. The trim removed 2 bases at V and 4 bases at J, leaving 9 bases unmatched. The entire variable domain, with the rest obtained from reference TRBV25-1 and TRBJ2-5, is as follows: EADIYQTPRYLVIGTGKKITLECSQTMGHDKMYWYQQDPGMELHLIHYSYGVNSTEKGDLSSESTVSRIRTEHFPLTLESARPSHTSQYLCASSERTGSGLETQYFGPGTRLLVL.

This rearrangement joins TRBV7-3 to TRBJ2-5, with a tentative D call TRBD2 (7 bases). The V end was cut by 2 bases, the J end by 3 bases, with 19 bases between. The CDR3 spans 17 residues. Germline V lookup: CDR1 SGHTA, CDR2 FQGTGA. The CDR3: CASSLSLGGGLKETQYF. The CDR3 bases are TGTGCCAGCAGCTTATCGTTAGGCGGGGGCTTAAAAGAGACCCAGTACTTC.

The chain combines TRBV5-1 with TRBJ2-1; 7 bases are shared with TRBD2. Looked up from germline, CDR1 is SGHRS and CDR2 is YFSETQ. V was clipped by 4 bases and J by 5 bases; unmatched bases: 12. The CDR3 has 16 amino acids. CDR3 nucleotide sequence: TGCGCCAGCAGCGGGGGGGACGGCCTAGCGGACAATGAGCAGTTCTTC. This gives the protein CASSGGDGLADNEQFF.

DNA for the CDR3: TGTGCCAGCAGCTTGGCTAGCGGGCGAGGCGATGAGCAGTTCTTC. Translated, it gives CASSLASGRGDEQFF. The chain is built from TRBV5-4 and TRBJ2-1, with 8 nucleotides matching TRBD2. This CDR3 comprises 15 residues. The germline V gene has CDR1 SGHNT and CDR2 YYREEE (reference sequence). V gave up 0 bases and J gave up 8 bases; unmatched junction bases: 7.

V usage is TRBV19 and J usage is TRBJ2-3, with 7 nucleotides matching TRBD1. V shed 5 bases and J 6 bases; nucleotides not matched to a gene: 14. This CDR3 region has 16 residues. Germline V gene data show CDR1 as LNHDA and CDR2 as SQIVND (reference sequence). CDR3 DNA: TGTGCCAGTAGTCCGACTCCGGGACAGATCTTGGATACGCAGTATTTT. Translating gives CASSPTPGQILDTQYF. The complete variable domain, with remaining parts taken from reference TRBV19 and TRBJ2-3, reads DGGITQSPKYLFRKEGQNVTLSCEQNLNHDAMYWYRQDPGQGLRLIYYSQIVNDFQKGDIAEGYSVSREKKESFPLTVTSAQKNPTAFYLCASSPTPGQILDTQYFGPGTRLTVL.

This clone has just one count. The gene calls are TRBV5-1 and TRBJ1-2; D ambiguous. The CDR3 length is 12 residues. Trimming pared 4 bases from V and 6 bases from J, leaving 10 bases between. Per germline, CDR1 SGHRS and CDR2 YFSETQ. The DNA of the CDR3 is TGCGCCAGCAGCCAAAACTCGGATGGCTACACCTTC. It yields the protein CASSQNSDGYTF. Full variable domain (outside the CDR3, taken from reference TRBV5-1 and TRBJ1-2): KAGVTQTPRYLIKTRGQQVTLSCSPISGHRSVSWYQQTPGQGLQFLFEYFSETQRNKGNFPGRFSGRQFSNSRSEMNVSTLELGDSALYLCASSQNSDGYTFGSGTRLTVV.

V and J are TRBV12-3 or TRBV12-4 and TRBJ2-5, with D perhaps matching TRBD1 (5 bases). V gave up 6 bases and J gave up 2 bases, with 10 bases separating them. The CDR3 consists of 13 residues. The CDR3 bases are TGTGCCAGCAGGTACAGGACGCAAGAGACCCAGTACTTC. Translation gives CASRYRTQETQYF.